The TCR beta chain under discussion was sequenced for a study of cytomegalovirus exposure and HLA in healthy donors. Study-level information: Prior work identified 120 million or so unique TCR beta sequences in about 179 million T cells.

The study ran its PCR with 60 Vbeta and 13 Jbeta primers. Sequencing was performed with immunoSEQ multiplex PCR; in TCRdb, only in-frame clones are kept and a portion is missing. Among under 200,000 clones, 68% were seen once, and the ten largest hold around 4.3%. V lost 4 bases and J lost 4, with 10 bases in between. CDR3 length equals 13 residues. Germline CDR1 is SGHDN and CDR2 is FVKESK. Specimen: PBMCs. This chain connects TRBV14 to TRBJ1-2; no clear D. The source of this sequence is a woman aged 18-29 years in good health and CMV-seropositive. In DNA, the CDR3 is TGTGCCAGCAGCCCAAATGAGGGCTATGGCTACACCTTC. Protein: CASSPNEGYGYTF.